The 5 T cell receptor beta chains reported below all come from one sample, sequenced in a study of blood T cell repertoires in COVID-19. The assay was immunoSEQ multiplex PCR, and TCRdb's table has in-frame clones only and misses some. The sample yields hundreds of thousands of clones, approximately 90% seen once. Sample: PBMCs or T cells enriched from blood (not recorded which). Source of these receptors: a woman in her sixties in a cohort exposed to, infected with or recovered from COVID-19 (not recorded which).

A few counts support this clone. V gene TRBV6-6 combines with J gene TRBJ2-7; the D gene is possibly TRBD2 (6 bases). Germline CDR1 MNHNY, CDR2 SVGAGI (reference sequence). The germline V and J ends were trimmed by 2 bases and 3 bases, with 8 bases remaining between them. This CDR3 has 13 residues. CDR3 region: CASSYLANYEQYF. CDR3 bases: TGTGCCAGCAGTTACCTAGCGAACTACGAGCAGTACTTC.

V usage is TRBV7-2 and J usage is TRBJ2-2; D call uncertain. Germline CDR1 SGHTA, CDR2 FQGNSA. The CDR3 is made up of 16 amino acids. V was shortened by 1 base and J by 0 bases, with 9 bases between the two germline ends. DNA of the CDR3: TGTGCCAGCAGCTTAGAATCCAGGCCGAACACCGGGGAGCTGTTTTTT. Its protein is CASSLESRPNTGELFF.

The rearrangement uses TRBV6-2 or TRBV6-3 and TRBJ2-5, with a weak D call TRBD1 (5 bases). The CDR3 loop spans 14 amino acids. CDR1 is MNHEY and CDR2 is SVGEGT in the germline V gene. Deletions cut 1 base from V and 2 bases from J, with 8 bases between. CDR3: CASSYFDRQETQYF. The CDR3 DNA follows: TGTGCCAGCAGTTACTTTGACAGACAAGAGACCCAGTACTTC.

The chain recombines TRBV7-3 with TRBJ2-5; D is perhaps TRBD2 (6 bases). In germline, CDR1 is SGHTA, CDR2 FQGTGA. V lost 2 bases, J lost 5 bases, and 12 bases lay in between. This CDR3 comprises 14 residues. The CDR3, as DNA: TGTGCCAGCAGCTTAGACGGGGCGGGGGAGACCCAGTACTTC. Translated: CASSLDGAGETQYF.

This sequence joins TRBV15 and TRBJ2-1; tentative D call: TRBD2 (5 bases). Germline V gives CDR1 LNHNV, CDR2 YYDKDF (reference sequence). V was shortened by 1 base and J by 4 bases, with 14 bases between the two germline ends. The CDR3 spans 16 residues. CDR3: CATSRAGLTEYNEQFF. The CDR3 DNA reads TGTGCCACCAGCAGAGCCGGACTCACCGAATACAATGAGCAGTTCTTC.